The TCR beta chain described here comes from a study of cytomegalovirus exposure and HLA in healthy donors (dated by TCRdb to the late 2010s). Some background on the complete study: According to an earlier analysis of 450 to 650 of the donors, some 170 million T cells yielded 95 million to 140 million unique TCR beta sequences and 276 Gb of sequence data. In an earlier analysis of 500 to 650 of the donors, high-throughput TCR beta sequencing was used to judge whether each TCR beta V gene segment behaved as functional or pseudogenic. The number of donors typed differed by locus, with about 629-630 for A, B, C, DRB1 and DQB1, 522 for DQA1, over 600 for DPA1, and around 430 for DPB1. Of the roughly 390 genotyped donors, over 70% fell in the genetic ancestry cluster associated with self-reported Caucasian donors. The aim of the study was to test whether cataloging public T cell receptors could identify signatures of past pathogen exposure. The study used immunosequencing to profile the T cell repertoires of several hundred subjects and linked those repertoires to cytomegalovirus serostatus. Class I and class II HLA loci were covered by the typing at four-digit resolution. A later genetic analysis took genome-wide SNP genotypes for about 60% of the roughly 670 donors and used that subset as a discovery cohort. A later analysis re-analyzed previously published TCR beta repertoires from 600 to 850 donors and added high-resolution HLA genotyping to study TCR occurrence patterns. Across some 400 genotyped donors of the cohort, an average of approximately 240,000 unique TCR beta nucleotide sequences per donor were sequenced, and roughly 20% of those sequences were non-productive. Donor age, sex, ethnicity and CMV serostatus were compiled together with the repertoire data. A separate validation cohort of 90 to 150 different subjects was used in addition to the approximately 640-subject first cohort. High-throughput TCR immunosequencing, statistical association of individual TCRs with disease status, and machine learning were combined to predict cytomegalovirus infection status. Roughly 300 gigabases of sequencing data and tens of millions of unique TCR sequences were included in an early release covering under 650 HLA-typed donors. Every repertoire in the discovery cohort had been generated on one and the same sequencing platform. Rather than drawing on any new phenotypic data, the later analysis identified candidate immune exposures from TCR beta sequences and the way those sequences occurred across donors. Roughly five DR-DQ haplotypes were handled as single units for association and clustering because linkage in the cohort was strong. The paper's findings and limits, for the study overall: The 87-base-pair reads could not distinguish some IMGT-functional V segments, including TRBV6-2 and TRBV6-3, so those segments were excluded. Specific HLA alleles were associated with more than 15,000 TCR beta sequences at a false discovery rate of 0.05 in a later analysis. An earlier analysis of around 500 of the donors showed that most TCR beta V segments appeared in productive rearrangements either about 87% or about 30% of the time, which broadly matched IMGT annotations. Most CMV-associated TCR beta chains appeared to be HLA-restricted in a later analysis, and the HLA associations seemed to be driven largely by CMV exposure. The study gave a list of under 200 TCR beta chains associated with cytomegalovirus. While some public TCRs were present in many individuals, most TCR sequences turned up only very rarely across donors. The cohort was sequenced for TCR beta chains only, and without alpha or paired-chain data the features that could be detected were limited. The sequencing pipeline was judged likely to have produced a cluster of highly shared sequence variants as a technical artifact. Fewer than 20 rarely observed V segments, including chromosome 9 orphons, were excluded from the earlier analysis of almost 600 of the donors because counts were too low. The presence/absence analyses assumed that sequencing depth was roughly uniform across donors, and that assumption may not be true. A later genetic analysis reported fewer N-insertions in productive TCRs among donors in an Asian-associated ancestry cluster than the roughly 650-donor mean. A further reported finding was that TCR beta sequences accurately predicted the HLA-A and HLA-B alleles for most subjects in the first cohort. It was suggested by the authors that the approach could potentially be generalized to other disease states and immunological phenotypes. For the cohort, immune exposure information was limited to CMV serostatus. In a later analysis, the rate of TCR association differed among HLA loci, with DRB1 alleles having the most associated TCRs and HLA-C alleles having the fewest. In both the original and validation cohorts, the classifier was reported to diagnose cytomegalovirus status with high specificity and sensitivity. In a later analysis, HLA-associated TCR beta chains showed more clonal expansion and lower generation probabilities than non-associated chains that were equally common. A few of the identified cytomegalovirus-associated TCR beta chains were confirmed in vitro to be specific for cytomegalovirus antigens. In a later genetic analysis, a missense DCLRE1C variant was associated with V-gene and J-gene trimming of TCR beta chains, and the association was replicated in an independent cohort. Because some donors lacked HLA typing at each locus, the association tests relied only on the typed subset. According to a later analysis, parvovirus B19, influenza, CMV and Epstein-Barr virus appeared linked to several top co-occurrence clusters. When HLA alleles, especially DR and DQ, strongly co-occurred, attributing TCR associations to individual alleles was difficult. Linkage disequilibrium might explain the correlated functional status among segregating V segments, but an unknown experimental factor could not be ruled out.

In total, just over 650 healthy bone marrow donors made up the cohort. Cohort members were all nominally healthy when sampled, although unrecorded immune exposures were likely present. The donor was CMV seropositive and belonged to the group of about 290 seropositive cohort members. Each donor provided a peripheral blood sample, and peripheral blood mononuclear cells were used for TCR beta sequencing. The Qiagen DNeasy Blood Extraction Kit was used to extract genomic DNA from the blood cell samples. As for this clone: Its antigen is unknown. The junction differs from germline at one of its ends, possibly a read error.

The CDR3 covers 12 residues, taking in both the cysteine and the phenylalanine. The kept DNA is CDR3 alone, 36 bases in frame from the first base. CDR1 and CDR2 are drawn from the germline V gene: SNHLY, FYNNEI. Libraries were made using the immunoSEQ multiplex PCR assay. For the multiplex PCR, a mixture combining 60 forward primers for TCR Vbeta segments and 13 reverse primers for TCR Jbeta segments was used. The CDR3 region of rearranged TCR beta genes was amplified from genomic DNA with a multiplex PCR assay. The Illumina HiSeq System was used to sequence the amplified TCR beta libraries as 87-base-pair reads. From the authors' description of their analysis: Across the roughly 670 repertoires, a later analysis counted 60 million to 90 million unique TCR beta chains, 9.5 million to 12 million of which were shared by at least two donors. To remove PCR and sequencing errors, raw reads were error-corrected and collapsed into unique sequences using a nearest-neighbor algorithm that merged closely related sequences. Alignment of CDR3 sequences to IMGT reference sequences was used to assign V, D and J gene segments. Each retained sequence needed at least a six-nucleotide match to both a V gene segment and a J gene segment. Rearrangements were classified as productive when the CDR3 lacked stop codons and remained in frame with V and J, and all other rearrangements were classified as non-productive. CDR3 was defined according to IMGT convention as the region running from the second conserved V-encoded cysteine to the conserved J-encoded phenylalanine. In an earlier analysis of around 540 of the donors, sequences lacking an unambiguous match to a single V gene segment were excluded. In an earlier analysis of 587 of the donors, V segments were called functional above 56.7% productive rearrangements and were called segregating when the between-donor standard deviation exceeded 5%. To diagnose cytomegalovirus status from the catalog of TCR beta chain sequences, a statistical classification framework was built. A later analysis assigned V and J genes by comparing TCR nucleotide sequences with IMGT/GENE-DB human TR gene sequences. A later analysis assigned CDR3 sequences and most-parsimonious VDJ recombination scenarios with the TCRdist pipeline. A later analysis defined each TCR beta chain by its CDR3 amino acid sequence plus V-gene family, and excluded reads lacking a unique V-gene family. A later analysis removed 500 to 600 highly shared, low-generation-probability nucleotide sequences to deal with suspected cross-contamination and a sequencing artifact. In a later analysis, a clonal expansion index was calculated for each public chain from normalized within-repertoire ranks of inferred template counts. A later analysis computed generation probabilities with a VDJ recombination model fitted to out-of-frame rearrangements, and checked the results against IGoR. In a later analysis, hypergeometric tests were used to score TCR-TCR, TCR-HLA and TCR-CMV co-occurrence, with a repertoire-size bias correction applied to TCR pairs. False discovery rates were estimated in a later analysis by permuting HLA or CMV assignments 20 times. In a later analysis, co-occurring TCRs were grouped using DBSCAN, and TCRdist sequence similarity was added for clustering within HLA-allele-positive subsets. Repertoires with fewer than 30,000 or more than 120,000 public chains were left out of co-occurrence clustering, as were four to six repertoires with anomalous nucleotide sharing. Here the immuneACCESS table is served through TCRdb, limited to in-frame sequences with V and J called. Missing clones are a known gap in these copies; in checked studies unresolved V genes cover under half, and the rest lacks a known reason. V, J and clone size derive from that table, while D and trimming were established from the DNA sequence. This sample is represented by about 150,000 clones; 60% to 85% of them were singletons. The ten largest clonotypes hold 10% to 15% of the sample.

This receptor was obtained from a man between 35 and 55 years old in good health and CMV-seropositive. The sequencing input was PBMCs. The sequence joins TRBV2 to TRBJ2-7, and TRBD1 aligns with 9 junction nucleotides. The sequence in DNA is TGTGCCGGCAGACAGGGGGCCTACGAGCAGTACTTC. The translation is CAGRQGAYEQYF.